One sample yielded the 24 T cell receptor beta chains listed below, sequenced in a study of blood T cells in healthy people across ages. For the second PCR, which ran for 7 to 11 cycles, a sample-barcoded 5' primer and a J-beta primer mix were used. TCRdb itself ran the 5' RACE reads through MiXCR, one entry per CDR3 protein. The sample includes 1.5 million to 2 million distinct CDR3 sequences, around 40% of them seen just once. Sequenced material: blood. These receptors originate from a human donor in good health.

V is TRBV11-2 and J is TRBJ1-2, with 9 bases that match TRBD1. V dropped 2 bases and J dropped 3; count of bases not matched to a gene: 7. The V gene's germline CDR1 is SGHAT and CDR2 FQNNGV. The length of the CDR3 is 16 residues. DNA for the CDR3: TGTGCCAGCAGCTTAACCGGGACAGGGAAATACTATGGCTACACCTTC. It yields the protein CASSLTGTGKYYGYTF.

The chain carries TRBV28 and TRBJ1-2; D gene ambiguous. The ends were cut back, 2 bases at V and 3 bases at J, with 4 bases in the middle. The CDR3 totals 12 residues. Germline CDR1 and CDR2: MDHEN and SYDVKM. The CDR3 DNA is TGTGCCAGCAGTTTAAAGTACTATGGCTACACCTTC. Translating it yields CASSLKYYGYTF.

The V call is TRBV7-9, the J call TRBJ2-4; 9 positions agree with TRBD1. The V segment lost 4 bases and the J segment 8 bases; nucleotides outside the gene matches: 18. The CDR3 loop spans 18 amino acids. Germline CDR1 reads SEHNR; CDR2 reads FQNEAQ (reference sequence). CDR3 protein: CASSSERGRGQGLHIQYF. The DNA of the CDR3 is TGTGCCAGCAGCTCCGAGAGAGGGCGGGGACAGGGATTACACATTCAGTACTTC.

Here the CDR3 DNA reads TGTGCCAGCAGCCGGACAGGCGGGAGCAGCGATCGCTACACCTTC. Translation gives CASSRTGGSSDRYTF. The V and J genes are TRBV12-3 or TRBV12-4 and TRBJ1-2, with 7 bases lining up with TRBD1. The length of the CDR3 is 15 residues. The V and J ends lost 6 bases and 9 bases, in that order; junction bases with no gene match: 16.

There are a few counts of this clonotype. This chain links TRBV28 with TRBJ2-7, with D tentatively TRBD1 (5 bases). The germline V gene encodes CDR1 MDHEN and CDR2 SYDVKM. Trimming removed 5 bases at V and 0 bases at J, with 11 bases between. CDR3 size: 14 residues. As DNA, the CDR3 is TGTGCCAGCAGTCCGCCAGGGTTCTCCTACGAGCAGTACTTC. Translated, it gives CASSPPGFSYEQYF.

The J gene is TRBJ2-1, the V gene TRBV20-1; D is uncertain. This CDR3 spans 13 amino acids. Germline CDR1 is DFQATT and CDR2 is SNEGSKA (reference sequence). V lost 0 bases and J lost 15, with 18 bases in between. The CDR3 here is CSARDSSEPVGFF. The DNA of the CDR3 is TGCAGTGCTAGAGATTCGAGTGAGCCCGTGGGGTTCTTC.

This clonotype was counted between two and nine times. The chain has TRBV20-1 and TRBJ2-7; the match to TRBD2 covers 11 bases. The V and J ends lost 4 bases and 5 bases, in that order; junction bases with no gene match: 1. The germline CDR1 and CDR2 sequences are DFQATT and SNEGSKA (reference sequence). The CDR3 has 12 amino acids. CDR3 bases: TGCAGTGCTATACTAGCGGGGGACGAGCAGTACTTC. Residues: CSAILAGDEQYF.

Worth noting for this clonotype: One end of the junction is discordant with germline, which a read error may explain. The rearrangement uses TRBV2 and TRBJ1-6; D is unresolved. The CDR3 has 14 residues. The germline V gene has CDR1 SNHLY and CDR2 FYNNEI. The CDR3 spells CASSEGQGNSLLHF. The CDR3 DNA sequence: TGTGCCAGCAGTGAGGGCCAAGGGAATTCACTCCTCCACTTT.

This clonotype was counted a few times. CDR3 DNA sequence: TGTGCCAGCAGTTTGCAGGGAATGTTTCAGCCCCAGCATTTT. This gives the protein CASSLQGMFQPQHF. This rearrangement joins TRBV12-3 or TRBV12-4 to TRBJ1-5; D is possibly TRBD1 (5 bases). Trimming removed 3 bases at V and 6 bases at J, with 12 bases between. The CDR3 has 14 amino acids.

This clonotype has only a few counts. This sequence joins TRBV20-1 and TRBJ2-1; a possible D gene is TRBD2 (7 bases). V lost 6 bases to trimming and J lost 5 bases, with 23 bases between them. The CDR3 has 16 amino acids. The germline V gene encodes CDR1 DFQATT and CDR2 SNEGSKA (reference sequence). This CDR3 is CSALGRGDYLDNEQFF. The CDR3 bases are TGCAGTGCCCTTGGGAGGGGGGACTACCTAGACAATGAGCAGTTCTTC.

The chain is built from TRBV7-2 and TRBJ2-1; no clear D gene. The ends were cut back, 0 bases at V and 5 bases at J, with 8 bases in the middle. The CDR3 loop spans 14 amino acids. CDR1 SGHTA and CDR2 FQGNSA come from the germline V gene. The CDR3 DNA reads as TGTGCCAGCAGCTTAGCAGTAACAAACAATGAGCAGTTCTTC. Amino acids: CASSLAVTNNEQFF.

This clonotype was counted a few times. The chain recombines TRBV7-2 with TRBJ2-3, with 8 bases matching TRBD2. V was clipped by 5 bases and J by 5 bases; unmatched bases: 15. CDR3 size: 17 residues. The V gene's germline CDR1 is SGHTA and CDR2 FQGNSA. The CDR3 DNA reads TGTGCCAGCAGCCCAGTTTATACCGGGGGGGAGAAAGATACGCAGTATTTT. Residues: CASSPVYTGGEKDTQYF.

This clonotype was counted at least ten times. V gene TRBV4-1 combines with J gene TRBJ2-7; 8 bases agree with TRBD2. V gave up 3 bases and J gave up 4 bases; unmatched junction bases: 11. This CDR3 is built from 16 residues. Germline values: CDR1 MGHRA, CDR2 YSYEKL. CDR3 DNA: TGCGCCAGCAGCCATACCCCGGGACTAGTTACGTACGAGCAGTACTTC. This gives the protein CASSHTPGLVTYEQYF.

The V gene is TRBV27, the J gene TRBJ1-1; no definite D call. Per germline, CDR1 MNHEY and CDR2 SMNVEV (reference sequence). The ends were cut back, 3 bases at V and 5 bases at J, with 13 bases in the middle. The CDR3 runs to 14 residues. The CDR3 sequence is CASSFGRRVTEAFF. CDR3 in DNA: TGTGCCAGCAGTTTTGGCCGGAGGGTGACTGAAGCTTTCTTT.

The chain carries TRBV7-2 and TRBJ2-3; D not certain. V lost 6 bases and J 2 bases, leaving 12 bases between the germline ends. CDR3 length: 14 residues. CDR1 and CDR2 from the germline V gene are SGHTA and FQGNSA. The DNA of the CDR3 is TGTGCCAGCAGTTTAAACAGCCTCACAGATACGCAGTATTTT. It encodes CASSLNSLTDTQYF. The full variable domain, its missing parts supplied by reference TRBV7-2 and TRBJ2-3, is GAGVSQSPSNKVTEKGKDVELRCDPISGHTALYWYRQSLGQGLEFLIYFQGNSAPDKSGLPSDRFSAERTGGSVSTLTIQRTQQEDSAVYLCASSLNSLTDTQYFGPGTRLTVL.

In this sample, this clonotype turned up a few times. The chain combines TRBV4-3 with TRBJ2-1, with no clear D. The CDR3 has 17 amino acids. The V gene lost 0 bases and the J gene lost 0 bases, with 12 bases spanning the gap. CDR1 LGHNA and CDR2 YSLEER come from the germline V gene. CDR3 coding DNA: TGCGCCAGCAGCCAAGAAAGTCAGCTACTCTCCTACAATGAGCAGTTCTTC. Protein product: CASSQESQLLSYNEQFF.

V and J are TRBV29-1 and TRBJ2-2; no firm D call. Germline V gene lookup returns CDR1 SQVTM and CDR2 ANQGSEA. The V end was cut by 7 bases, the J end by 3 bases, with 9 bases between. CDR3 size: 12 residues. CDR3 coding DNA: TGCAGCGGAGGTGGGGACACCGGGGAGCTGTTTTTT. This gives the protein CSGGGDTGELFF.

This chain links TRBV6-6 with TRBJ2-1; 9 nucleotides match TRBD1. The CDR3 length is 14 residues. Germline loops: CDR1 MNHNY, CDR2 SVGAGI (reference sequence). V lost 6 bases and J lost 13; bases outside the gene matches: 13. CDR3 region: CASSRDRVMETQFF. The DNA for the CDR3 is TGTGCCAGCAGCCGGGACAGGGTGATGGAGACCCAGTTCTTC.

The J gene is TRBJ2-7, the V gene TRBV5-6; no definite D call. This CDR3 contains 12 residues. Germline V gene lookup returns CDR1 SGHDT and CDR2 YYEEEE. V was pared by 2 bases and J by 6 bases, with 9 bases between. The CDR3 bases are TGTGCCAGCAGCTTCTCGATGCGCGAGCAGTACTTC. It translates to CASSFSMREQYF. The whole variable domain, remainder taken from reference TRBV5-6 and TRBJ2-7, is DAGVTQSPTHLIKTRGQQVTLRCSPKSGHDTVSWYQQALGQGPQFIFQYYEEEERQRGNFPDRFSGHQFPNYSSELNVNALLLGDSALYLCASSFSMREQYFGPGTRLTVT.

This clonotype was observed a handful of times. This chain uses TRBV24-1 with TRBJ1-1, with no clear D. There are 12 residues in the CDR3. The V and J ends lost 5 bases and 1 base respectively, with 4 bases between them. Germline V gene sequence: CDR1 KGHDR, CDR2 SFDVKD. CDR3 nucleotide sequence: TGTGCCACCAGTGGGCAGAACACTGAAGCTTTCTTT. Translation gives CATSGQNTEAFF.

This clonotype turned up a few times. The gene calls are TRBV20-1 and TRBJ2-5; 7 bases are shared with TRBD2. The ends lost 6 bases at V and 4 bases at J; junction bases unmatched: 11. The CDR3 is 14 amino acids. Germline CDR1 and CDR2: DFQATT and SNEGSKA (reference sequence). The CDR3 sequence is CSATTGTKGETQYF. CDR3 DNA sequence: TGCAGTGCGACAACCGGGACTAAGGGAGAGACCCAGTACTTC.

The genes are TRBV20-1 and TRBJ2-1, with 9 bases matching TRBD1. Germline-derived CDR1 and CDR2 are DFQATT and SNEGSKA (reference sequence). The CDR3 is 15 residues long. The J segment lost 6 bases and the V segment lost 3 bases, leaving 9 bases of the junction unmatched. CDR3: CSARDRGSRPNEQFF. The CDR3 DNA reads TGCAGTGCTAGGGACAGGGGATCCAGGCCCAATGAGCAGTTCTTC.

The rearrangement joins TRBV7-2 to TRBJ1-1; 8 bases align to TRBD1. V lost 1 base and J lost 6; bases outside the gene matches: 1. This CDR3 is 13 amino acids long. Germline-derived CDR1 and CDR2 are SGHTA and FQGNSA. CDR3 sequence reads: CASSLGTGSEAFF. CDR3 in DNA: TGTGCCAGCAGCTTAGGGACAGGGTCTGAAGCTTTCTTT.

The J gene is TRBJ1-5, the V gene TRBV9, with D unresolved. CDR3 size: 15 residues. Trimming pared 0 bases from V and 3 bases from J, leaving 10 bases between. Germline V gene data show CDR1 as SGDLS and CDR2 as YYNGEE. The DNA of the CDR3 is TGTGCCAGCAGCGTAGGAGGACGGTTCAATCAGCCCCAGCATTTT. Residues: CASSVGGRFNQPQHF.